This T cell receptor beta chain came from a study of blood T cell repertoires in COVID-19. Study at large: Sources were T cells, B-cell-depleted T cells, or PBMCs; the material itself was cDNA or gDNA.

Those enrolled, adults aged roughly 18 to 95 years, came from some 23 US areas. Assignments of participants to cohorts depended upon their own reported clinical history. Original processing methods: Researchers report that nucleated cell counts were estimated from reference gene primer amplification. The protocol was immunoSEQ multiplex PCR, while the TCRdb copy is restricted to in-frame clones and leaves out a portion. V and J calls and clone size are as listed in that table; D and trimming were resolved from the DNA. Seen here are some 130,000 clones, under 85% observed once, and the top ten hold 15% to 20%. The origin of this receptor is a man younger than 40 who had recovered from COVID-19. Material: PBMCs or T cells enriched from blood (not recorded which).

CDR3 in DNA: TGTGCCAGCAGTTTTCAAACTAATGAAAAACTGTTTTTT. Translated, it gives CASSFQTNEKLFF. The chain uses TRBV27 and TRBJ1-4, with D unclear. Germline V gene data show CDR1 as MNHEY and CDR2 as SMNVEV (reference sequence). Trimming removed 3 bases from V and 1 base from J, with 3 bases in between. The CDR3 length is 13 residues.